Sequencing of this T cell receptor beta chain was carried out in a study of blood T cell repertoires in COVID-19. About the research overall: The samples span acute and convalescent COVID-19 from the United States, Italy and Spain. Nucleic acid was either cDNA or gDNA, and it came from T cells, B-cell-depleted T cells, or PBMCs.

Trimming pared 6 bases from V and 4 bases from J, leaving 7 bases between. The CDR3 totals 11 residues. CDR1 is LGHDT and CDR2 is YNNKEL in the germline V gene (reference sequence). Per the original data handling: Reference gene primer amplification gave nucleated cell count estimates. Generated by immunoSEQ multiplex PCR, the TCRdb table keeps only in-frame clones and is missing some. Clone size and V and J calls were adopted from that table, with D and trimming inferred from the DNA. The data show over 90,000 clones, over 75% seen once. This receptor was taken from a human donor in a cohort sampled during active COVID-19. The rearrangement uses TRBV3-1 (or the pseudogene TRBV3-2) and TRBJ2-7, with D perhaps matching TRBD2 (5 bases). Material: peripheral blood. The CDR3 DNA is TGTGCCAGCAGTTCGGGGTACGAGCAGTACTTC. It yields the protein CASSSGYEQYF.